These 2 T cell receptor beta chains were sequenced from one sample in a study of cytomegalovirus exposure and HLA in healthy donors. Researchers ran the PCR with 60 Vbeta and 13 Jbeta primers. Assay used: immunoSEQ multiplex PCR; TCRdb lists only in-frame clones, some missing. The table includes around 190,000 clones, around 81% detected once. Material: PBMCs. Receptors were obtained from a man aged 18 to 35 in good health and CMV-seronegative.

The chain combines TRBV5-1 with TRBJ2-2; weak D call: TRBD2 (6 bases). Germline V lookup: CDR1 SGHRS, CDR2 YFSETQ. This CDR3 spans 15 amino acids. The germline V and J ends were trimmed by 0 bases and 1 base, with 7 bases remaining between them. For the CDR3, the DNA is TGCGCCAGCAGCTTGGTGGGGGGGAACACCGGGGAGCTGTTTTTT. Translating gives CASSLVGGNTGELFF.

V and J are TRBV5-1 and TRBJ2-5, with a tentative D call TRBD1 (5 bases). The CDR3 has 14 residues. The V and J ends lost 1 base and 3 bases respectively, with 10 bases between them. Germline lookup yields CDR1 SGHRS and CDR2 YFSETQ. In nucleotides, the CDR3 is TGCGCCAGCAGCTTGAACAGGAATAAAGAGACCCAGTACTTC. It encodes CASSLNRNKETQYF.